Included here is one T cell receptor (beta chain) sequence, with context. The antigen remains unidentified. Trimming pared 2 bases from V and 4 bases from J, leaving 8 bases between. The CDR3 is 14 residues long. Germline V gives CDR1 LGHNA, CDR2 YNFKEQ. This specimen comes from a study of shared clonotypes between healthy human individuals. Study-level findings and limits: Sorted-subset samples were not fully sequenced, rarefaction indicated. Represented diversity (both genetic and exposure-history) was limited by the small number of donors.

CD45RO negativity and positive selection for CCR7 defined naive CD8 cells, a population that excluded terminally differentiated effector memory CD45RA+ cells. Every contributor of samples was a Caucasian grown-up residing in Nashville, Tennessee. Assay used: immunoSEQ multiplex PCR; TCRdb lists only in-frame clones, some missing. This table has roughly 2,000,000 clones, over 85% appearing once. The sequence derives from a young man in good health. The chain recombines TRBV4-2 with TRBJ1-4; D is uncertain. Sequencing was performed on naive CD8+ T cells sorted from blood. CDR3 bases: TGTGCCAGCAGCCAACCCCTCGGTAATGAAAAACTGTTTTTT. Encoded protein: CASSQPLGNEKLFF.